These 28 T cell receptor beta chains share one sample of origin, sequenced in a study of T cells in Graves' hyperthyroidism and ophthalmopathy. Regions amplified from RNA transcripts were the TCR beta CDR3 regions. The TCR CDR3 first-round RT-PCR relied on the HTBI primer set. TCRdb processed the multiplex PCR reads anew with MiXCR; each CDR3 protein has one entry. The sample holds 500,000 to 750,000 distinct CDR3 sequences, approximately 15% seen once. The sequenced sample was blood. All receptors derive from a young woman with Graves' ophthalmopathy.

This clonotype was observed many times. The chain couples TRBV30 to TRBJ1-4; D gene unclear. Germline V lookup: CDR1 GTSNPN, CDR2 SVGIG (reference sequence). This CDR3 comprises 14 residues. Trimming took off 3 bases at V and 3 bases at J, with 11 bases between the two ends. The CDR3 sequence is CAWSRLGANEKLFF. The CDR3 region has the DNA TGTGCCTGGAGCCGACTCGGCGCTAATGAAAAACTGTTTTTT.

This clonotype was observed at least ten times. CDR3 loop: CASSPVGTGRRTEAFF. The CDR3 nucleotides read TGTGCCAGCTCACCAGTCGGTACGGGTCGACGCACTGAAGCTTTCTTT. The chain carries TRBV18 and TRBJ1-1; no definite D call. This CDR3 is 16 amino acids long. Trimming took off 2 bases at V and 4 bases at J, with 17 bases between the two ends. Germline V CDR1 and CDR2: KGHSH, LQKENI.

The V and J genes are TRBV7-2 and TRBJ2-3, with 13 nucleotides matching TRBD2. Germline V gives CDR1 SGHTA, CDR2 FQGNSA. The V and J ends lost 4 bases and 2 bases, in that order; junction bases with no gene match: 9. The CDR3 sequence is 18 residues long. The CDR3 spells CASSSDGLAGDYTDTQYF. CDR3 DNA: TGTGCCAGCAGCTCCGATGGACTAGCGGGAGATTACACAGATACGCAGTATTTT.

This clonotype came up many times. The chain is built from TRBV20-1 and TRBJ2-7; 7 bases are shared with TRBD2. The CDR3 totals 14 residues. With 1 base clipped from V and 4 bases from J, the junction kept 7 bases outside the gene matches. Germline CDR1 is DFQATT and CDR2 is SNEGSKA (reference sequence). The CDR3 sequence is CSARVPTSRYEQYF. As DNA, the CDR3 is TGCAGTGCTAGAGTTCCGACTAGCCGTTACGAGCAGTACTTC.

In its sample, this clonotype was seen many times. The rearrangement uses TRBV11-2 and TRBJ2-3; weak D call: TRBD2 (5 bases). CDR3 length: 14 residues. V was trimmed by 6 bases and J by 2 bases, leaving 12 bases between them. In germline, CDR1 is SGHAT, CDR2 FQNNGV. The CDR3 nucleotides read TGTGCCAGCAGGCCCCTGACTAACACAGATACGCAGTATTTT. As protein: CASRPLTNTDTQYF.

The V and J genes are TRBV13 and TRBJ2-6; D is ambiguous. CDR1 is PRHDT and CDR2 is FYEKMQ in the germline V gene (reference sequence). Trimming shortened V by 5 bases and J by 0 bases, and 11 bases separated the two germline ends. CDR3 size: 16 residues. Written as DNA, the CDR3 is TGTGCCAGCAGCCCTCCCGGTTTCTCTGGGGCCAACGTCCTGACTTTC. Its protein product is CASSPPGFSGANVLTF. The full variable domain, its missing parts supplied by reference TRBV13 and TRBJ2-6, is AAGVIQSPRHLIKEKRETATLKCYPIPRHDTVYWYQQGPGQDPQFLISFYEKMQSDKGSIPDRFSAQQFSDYHSELNMSSLELGDSALYFCASSPPGFSGANVLTFGAGSRLTVL.

The gene calls are TRBV19 and TRBJ1-1; TRBD1 matches 9 bases. The V segment lost 9 bases and the J segment 4 bases; nucleotides outside the gene matches: 9. Looked up from germline, CDR1 is LNHDA and CDR2 is SQIVND (reference sequence). The CDR3 spans 14 residues. CDR3 DNA sequence: TGTGCCAGCTCGGGACAGGGTTTGGTCACTGAAGCTTTCTTT. It codes for CASSGQGLVTEAFF.

V gene TRBV12-3 or TRBV12-4 combines with J gene TRBJ2-7; 10 nucleotides align to TRBD1. CDR3 length equals 15 residues. V was pared by 2 bases and J by 4 bases, with 5 bases of the junction left unmatched. CDR3 bases: TGTGCCAGCAGTTTATCATGGACAGGGGGTTACGAGCAGTACTTC. As protein: CASSLSWTGGYEQYF.

This clonotype has a handful of counts. The chain recombines TRBV11-3 with TRBJ1-2; D unresolved. The CDR3 length is 12 residues. Germline CDR1 is SGHNT and CDR2 is YENEEA. The V end was cut by 5 bases, the J end by 10 bases, with 14 bases between. CDR3 nucleotide sequence: TGTGCCAGCAGCCCGATGGAGGATGTCTACACCTTC. Translated: CASSPMEDVYTF.

This clonotype was recorded many times. The genes are TRBV20-1 and TRBJ2-1; weak D call: TRBD2 (6 bases). The CDR3 totals 12 residues. V was clipped by 6 bases and J by 9 bases, with 15 bases between them. The germline V gene has CDR1 DFQATT and CDR2 SNEGSKA (reference sequence). The CDR3 is CSAEPGLAEQFF. CDR3 coding DNA: TGCAGTGCCGAGCCGGGACTTGCTGAGCAGTTCTTC.

J is TRBJ1-6 and V is TRBV3-1, with TRBD1 matching over 8 bases. Germline V gene data show CDR1 as LGHDT and CDR2 as YNNKEL (reference sequence). The V segment lost 0 bases and the J segment 7 bases; nucleotides outside the gene matches: 8. CDR3 length: 17 amino acids. The CDR3 nucleotides read TGTGCCAGCAGCCAAGAACCCCGGACAGGGTGGAATTCACCCCTCCACTTT. Its protein is CASSQEPRTGWNSPLHF. The whole variable domain, filled in from reference TRBV3-1 and TRBJ1-6, reads DTAVSQTPKYLVTQMGNDKSIKCEQNLGHDTMYWYKQDSKKFLKIMFSYNNKELIINETVPNRFSPKSPDKAHLNLHINSLELGDSAVYFCASSQEPRTGWNSPLHFGNGTRLTVT.

This clonotype was detected ten times or more. The chain combines TRBV5-1 with TRBJ1-1; D is unclear. The CDR3 is 15 amino acids. Germline CDR1 SGHRS, CDR2 YFSETQ. V was clipped by 2 bases and J by 0 bases, with 11 bases between them. The CDR3 is CASSFADKVNTEAFF. The CDR3 nucleotides read TGCGCCAGCAGCTTCGCTGACAAGGTGAACACTGAAGCTTTCTTT.

V usage is TRBV5-5 and J usage is TRBJ2-1; no clear D gene. The assigned J gene may be wrong: the sequence end matches TRBJ2-7 better. Looked up from germline, CDR1 is SGHKS and CDR2 is YYEKEE (reference sequence). This CDR3 comprises 15 residues. CDR3 residues: CASSLNSGTYNEQYF. The CDR3 bases are TGTGCCAGCAGCTTGAATTCGGGTACCTACAATGAGCAGTACTTC.

This clonotype was recorded at least ten times. The chain carries TRBV2 and TRBJ2-1; TRBD1 matches 9 bases. The CDR3 totals 15 residues. CDR1 and CDR2 from the germline V gene are SNHLY and FYNNEI. J was trimmed by 12 bases and V by 0 bases; bases with no gene match: 9. This chain's CDR3 is CASSEAMGQGLRQFF. CDR3 in DNA: TGTGCCAGCAGTGAAGCAATGGGACAGGGCTTGAGGCAGTTCTTC. The variable domain in full, completed from reference TRBV2 and TRBJ2-1, reads EPEVTQTPSHQVTQMGQEVILRCVPISNHLYFYWYRQILGQKVEFLVSFYNNEISEKSEIFDDQFSVERPDGSNFTLKIRSTKLEDSAMYFCASSEAMGQGLRQFFGPGTRLTVL.

This clonotype was counted between two and nine times. V is TRBV7-8 and J is TRBJ1-2, with 8 nucleotides matching TRBD1. CDR3 length: 15 residues. The V gene end was trimmed by 5 bases and the J gene end by 0 bases; junction bases not matched to a gene: 5. Germline lookup yields CDR1 SGHVS and CDR2 FQNEAQ. Written as DNA, the CDR3 is TGTGCCAGCAGCCCATTGGACAGGGCTAACTATGGCTACACCTTC. Its protein is CASSPLDRANYGYTF. Complete variable domain (other parts from reference TRBV7-8 and TRBJ1-2): GAGVSQSPRYKVAKRGQDVALRCDPISGHVSLFWYQQALGQGPEFLTYFQNEAQLDKSGLPSDRFFAERPEGSVSTLKIQRTQQEDSAVYLCASSPLDRANYGYTFGSGTRLTVV.

This clonotype was detected only a few times. The chain is built from TRBV20-1 and TRBJ2-1; 15 bases align to TRBD2. The V gene end was trimmed by 5 bases and the J gene end by 7 bases; junction bases not matched to a gene: 9. CDR1 is DFQATT and CDR2 is SNEGSKA in the germline V gene (reference sequence). The CDR3 is 16 residues long. DNA for the CDR3: TGCAGTGCTCAGGGATCCGGGACTAGCGGGAGGAATGAGCAGTTCTTC. Translation gives CSAQGSGTSGRNEQFF.

This clonotype was seen repeatedly, ten times or more. This rearrangement joins TRBV29-1 to TRBJ2-1; D not resolved. Germline-derived CDR1 and CDR2 are SQVTM and ANQGSEA. The CDR3 spans 12 residues. Trimming pared 0 bases from V and 7 bases from J, leaving 7 bases between. The CDR3 loop is CSVEELLNEQFF. For the CDR3, the DNA is TGCAGCGTTGAAGAGCTGCTGAATGAGCAGTTCTTC.

The table lists this clonotype with a few counts. The chain uses TRBV10-1 and TRBJ2-7; 7 positions agree with TRBD2. The CDR3 totals 13 residues. The germline CDR1 and CDR2 sequences are WNHNN and SYGVQD (reference sequence). J lost 5 bases, V lost 3 bases, and 4 bases had no gene match. The CDR3 loop reads CASSDGGKDEQYF. DNA for the CDR3: TGCGCCAGCAGTGACGGGGGGAAGGACGAGCAGTACTTC.

This clonotype was counted at least ten times. The rearrangement links TRBV28 to TRBJ1-2; 9 positions agree with TRBD1. The germline CDR1 and CDR2 sequences are MDHEN and SYDVKM. The CDR3 has 15 amino acids. Trimming cost V 5 bases and J 7 bases; bases outside gene matches: 11. This chain's CDR3 is CASSPPGQGLAGYTF. The DNA for the CDR3 is TGTGCCAGCAGTCCTCCGGGACAGGGACTGGCTGGCTACACCTTC.

This clonotype was counted ten times or more. The V gene is TRBV4-2, the J gene TRBJ2-5, with 10 bases fitting TRBD2. Germline V gives CDR1 LGHNA, CDR2 YNFKEQ. J gave up 5 bases and V 5 bases, and 11 bases lay outside the gene matches. The length of the CDR3 is 16 residues. Here the CDR3 reads CASSSPLAGGGETQYF. As DNA, the CDR3 is TGTGCCAGCAGCTCCCCCTTAGCGGGAGGCGGGGAGACCCAGTACTTC.

This clonotype has a count of ten or more. The V and J genes are TRBV9 and TRBJ2-1; D may be TRBD1 (7 bases). The germline V gene has CDR1 SGDLS and CDR2 YYNGEE. The CDR3 has 13 amino acids. Trimming took 3 bases from V and 9 from J, leaving 13 bases between them. CDR3 sequence: CASSEEGAGEQFF. The CDR3 DNA is TGTGCCAGCAGCGAGGAGGGGGCGGGTGAGCAGTTCTTC. The entire variable domain, with the rest obtained from reference TRBV9 and TRBJ2-1, is as follows: DSGVTQTPKHLITATGQRVTLRCSPRSGDLSVYWYQQSLDQGLQFLIQYYNGEERAKGNILERFSAQQFPDLHSELNLSSLELGDSALYFCASSEEGAGEQFFGPGTRLTVL.

This clonotype has a count of ten or more. The rearrangement links TRBV30 to TRBJ2-7; D is undetermined. Trimming took 0 bases from V and 6 from J, leaving 6 bases between them. There are 11 residues in the CDR3. In germline, CDR1 is GTSNPN, CDR2 SVGIG (reference sequence). In DNA, the CDR3 is TGTGCCTGGAGTGTAGAGGTCGAGCAGTACTTC. Its translation: CAWSVEVEQYF.

This clonotype has at least ten counts. The CDR3 region has the DNA TGTGCCACCAGGACCCAGGGACAGGGATCCAATGAGCAGTTCTTC. Translating gives CATRTQGQGSNEQFF. The chain combines TRBV24-1 with TRBJ2-1; TRBD1 matches at 9 bases. The J segment lost 6 bases and the V segment lost 7 bases, leaving 9 bases of the junction unmatched. The germline gives CDR1 KGHDR, CDR2 SFDVKD. This CDR3 comprises 15 residues.

This clonotype has only a few counts. This chain joins TRBV4-1 and TRBJ2-3, with TRBD2 matching 11 bases. After removal of 1 base from V and 6 bases from J, the junction contained 12 bases not matched to a gene. The CDR3 has 18 residues. Germline V gene data show CDR1 as MGHRA and CDR2 as YSYEKL. CDR3 in DNA: TGCGCCAGCAGCCAAGTTCCCCCACTAGCGGGAGCTTCGGATACGCAGTATTTT. Its protein is CASSQVPPLAGASDTQYF.

This clonotype was recorded at least ten times. The chain carries TRBV7-8 and TRBJ2-7; 7 nucleotides line up with TRBD2. The CDR3 covers 15 residues. V lost 1 base to trimming and J lost 1 base; unmatched junction nucleotides: 4. Germline V lookup: CDR1 SGHVS, CDR2 FQNEAQ. CDR3: CASSLDPAGSYEQYF. The CDR3, as DNA: TGTGCCAGCAGCTTAGACCCAGCGGGATCCTACGAGCAGTACTTC. Combining the CDR3 with reference TRBV7-8 and TRBJ2-7 gives the whole variable domain GAGVSQSPRYKVAKRGQDVALRCDPISGHVSLFWYQQALGQGPEFLTYFQNEAQLDKSGLPSDRFFAERPEGSVSTLKIQRTQQEDSAVYLCASSLDPAGSYEQYFGPGTRLTVT.

Turning to this clonotype: A read error may be the cause here, since a much bigger clone is one base away. The V call is TRBV6-1, the J call TRBJ2-7; tentatively, D is TRBD1 (5 bases). CDR3 size: 13 residues. Germline CDR1 MNHNS, CDR2 SASEGT. Trimming cost V 7 bases and J 3 bases, with 13 bases left between them. The CDR3 DNA reads as TGTGCCAGCACCTGGACACTCCTCTACGAGCAGTACTTC. This sequence encodes CASTWTLLYEQYF.

There are a few counts of this clonotype. The CDR3 bases are TGTGCCAGCAGTACGACAGGGGAAGATTTCAATGAGCAGTTCTTC. Translation gives CASSTTGEDFNEQFF. The gene calls are TRBV6-1 and TRBJ2-1; 8 bases line up with TRBD1. The CDR3 loop spans 15 amino acids. J gave up 6 bases and V 5 bases, and 9 bases lay outside the gene matches. The germline V gene encodes CDR1 MNHNS and CDR2 SASEGT.

The chain combines TRBV4-1 with TRBJ2-7; D not resolved. The CDR3 is 14 residues long. Trimming removed 3 bases from V and 1 base from J, with 10 bases in between. The germline V gene has CDR1 MGHRA and CDR2 YSYEKL. CDR3: CASSQGFRSYEQYF. The CDR3 nucleotides are TGCGCCAGCAGCCAGGGCTTTCGTTCCTACGAGCAGTACTTC.